Sequencing of this TCR beta chain was carried out in a study of cytomegalovirus exposure and HLA in healthy donors. Study conclusions and caveats: In a later analysis, a missense DCLRE1C variant was linked to TCR beta V- and J-gene trimming. As a later analysis revealed, the rate of TCR association differed by HLA locus, with DRB1 most and HLA-C fewest.

As for this clone: Its antigen is not identified.

60 Vbeta and 13 Jbeta primers were used in PCR. TCRdb's table, derived via immunoSEQ multiplex PCR, lists solely in-frame clones and lacks some. This sample has approximately 100,000 clones; about three quarters occur once, and the top ten carry roughly 5%. This CDR3 is built from 17 residues. The ends lost 4 bases at V and 3 bases at J; junction bases unmatched: 8. Germline assignment: CDR1 SGHNT and CDR2 YYREEE (reference sequence). The sequence was collected from a man aged 55 to 70 in good health and CMV-seropositive. This chain links TRBV5-4 with TRBJ2-1, with 12 bases matching TRBD1. Sample: PBMCs. CDR3 nucleotides: TGTGCCAGCAGCAAGGGACAGGGGGCCTTAAACTACAATGAGCAGTTCTTC. This codes for CASSKGQGALNYNEQFF.